This is a list of T cell receptor beta chains from one sample in a study of cytomegalovirus exposure and HLA in healthy donors. TCRdb keeps only in-frame clones here, not all; method: immunoSEQ multiplex PCR. In the table there are around 180,000 clones, more than 75% of which are singletons. The sample consisted of PBMCs. Receptors originate from a woman under 30 in good health and CMV-seronegative. Both conserved end residues are part of each CDR3. D genes are given only for firm matches. Some rows mark clone size as missing; the rest say once, few, many or name a class of expanded clone.

D	size	J	V	CDR3	DNA
NA	NA	TRBJ1-2	TRBV7-9	CSSSLDSYGYTF	TGTTCCAGCAGCTTGGACAGCTATGGCTACACCTTC
NA	NA	TRBJ1-1	TRBV7-6	CASSLEGGGTEAFF	TGTGCCAGCAGCTTAGAGGGCGGGGGCACTGAAGCTTTCTTT
TRBD1	NA	TRBJ1-4	TRBV28	CASSSLTLRQGRSEKLFF	TGTGCCAGCAGTTCCCTGACGCTCAGACAGGGTCGGAGTGAAAAACTGTTTTTT
NA	NA	TRBJ2-2	TRBV9	CASSGRGQWNTGELFF	TGTGCCAGCAGCGGCAGGGGTCAGTGGAACACCGGGGAGCTGTTTTTT
NA	NA	TRBJ1-1	TRBV2	CASRNEATPVSAFF	TGTGCCAGCAGAAATGAAGCCACCCCTGTGTCAGCTTTCTTT
NA	NA	TRBJ2-1	TRBV9	CASSVDPGYNNEQFF	TGTGCCAGCAGCGTAGACCCCGGGTACAACAATGAGCAGTTCTTC
NA	NA	TRBJ1-3	TRBV29-1	CSVGDRGYWDTIYF	TGCAGCGTCGGAGACAGAGGCTATTGGGACACCATATATTTT
TRBD1	NA	TRBJ1-5	TRBV12-5	CASGLEIYRGLLNQPQHF	TGTGCTAGTGGTTTGGAAATCTACAGGGGTCTCCTAAATCAGCCCCAGCATTTT
TRBD2	few	TRBJ2-3	TRBV4-1	CASSQGDQRELDTQYF	TGCGCCAGCAGCCAGGGGGACCAGCGGGAGTTAGATACGCAGTATTTT
TRBD2	NA	TRBJ2-1	TRBV6-6	CASTLLAGGINEQFF	TGTGCCAGCACTCTACTAGCGGGGGGTATTAATGAGCAGTTCTTC
TRBD1	NA	TRBJ2-3	TRBV5-1	CASSPDRAGDTQYF	TGCGCCAGCAGCCCGGACAGGGCCGGAGATACGCAGTATTTT
NA	NA	TRBJ2-2	TRBV19	CASSFPGMGTGELFF	TGTGCCAGTTCCTTTCCCGGGATGGGGACCGGGGAGCTGTTTTTT
NA	few	TRBJ1-5	TRBV11-3	CASSSRSGQPQHF	TGTGCCAGCAGCTCGAGATCTGGTCAGCCCCAGCATTTT
TRBD1	NA	TRBJ2-1	TRBV28	CASSGTGRGEQFF	TGTGCCAGCTCCGGGACAGGGAGAGGCGAGCAGTTCTTC
TRBD1	NA	TRBJ2-1	TRBV27	CASSFPGQTSYNEQFF	TGTGCCAGCAGTTTCCCGGGACAGACCTCCTACAATGAGCAGTTCTTC
NA	few	TRBJ1-1	TRBV9	CASSAPRGGAFAEAFF	TGTGCCAGCAGCGCCCCGAGGGGAGGGGCGTTCGCTGAAGCTTTCTTT
NA	NA	TRBJ1-2	TRBV4-2	CASSQALEGRNYGYTF	TGTGCCAGCAGCCAAGCCCTGGAAGGGAGGAACTATGGCTACACCTTC
TRBD1	NA	TRBJ2-1	TRBV7-9	CASSPGQGWDEQFF	TGTGCCAGCAGCCCCGGACAGGGATGGGATGAGCAGTTCTTC
NA	NA	TRBJ2-6	TRBV5-1	CASSPGHPQTGANVLTF	TGCGCCAGCAGCCCGGGACACCCTCAAACTGGGGCCAACGTCCTGACTTTC
TRBD2	NA	TRBJ2-5	TRBV6-5	CASSPVSGGQETQYF	TGTGCCAGCAGCCCCGTGAGCGGGGGGCAAGAGACCCAGTACTTC
TRBD1	NA	TRBJ1-1	TRBV10-3	CAISRRRQGAYTEAFF	TGTGCCATCAGTCGGAGGAGACAGGGGGCCTACACTGAAGCTTTCTTT
NA	NA	TRBJ2-7	TRBV4-2	CASSQGDKLYEQYF	TGTGCCAGCAGCCAAGGGGACAAGCTCTACGAGCAGTACTTC
TRBD2	NA	TRBJ2-1	TRBV5-4	CASSPARTSGKFEQFF	TGTGCCAGCAGCCCCGCCCGGACTAGCGGGAAATTTGAGCAGTTCTTC
TRBD1	NA	TRBJ1-5	TRBV27	CASSDRDGQPQHF	TGTGCCAGCAGTGACAGGGATGGGCAGCCCCAGCATTTT
NA	NA	TRBJ2-5	TRBV18	CASSPLPSVQETQYF	TGTGCCAGCTCGCCTCTCCCGTCGGTACAAGAGACCCAGTACTTC
NA	NA	TRBJ2-7	TRBV28	CASSLPGSYEQYF	TGTGCCAGCAGTTTACCAGGTTCGTACGAGCAGTACTTC
TRBD2	once	TRBJ2-3	TRBV5-1	CASRQIGGLVTPDTQYF	TGCGCCAGCCGTCAAATCGGAGGACTAGTCACCCCAGATACGCAGTATTTT
TRBD1	NA	TRBJ2-7	TRBV6-5	CASSAGQGWEQYF	TGTGCCAGCAGTGCGGGACAGGGTTGGGAGCAGTACTTC
NA	few	TRBJ2-6	TRBV7-8	CASSLARLVVGANVLTF	TGTGCCAGCAGCTTAGCGCGGTTGGTGGTTGGGGCCAACGTCCTGACTTTC
NA	few	TRBJ1-1	TRBV4-1	CASSLGAEVEAFF	TGCGCCAGCAGCCTGGGGGCAGAGGTTGAAGCTTTCTTT
NA	NA	TRBJ1-3	TRBV7-2	CASRLRGNTIYF	TGTGCCAGCAGACTAAGGGGAAACACCATATATTTT
NA	NA	TRBJ1-2	TRBV6-1	CASSEVGNTRYGYTF	TGTGCCAGCAGTGAAGTCGGGAACACTAGGTATGGCTACACCTTC
NA	few	TRBJ1-3	TRBV6-1	CASSVGSGVSGNTIYF	TGTGCCAGCAGTGTGGGGTCAGGGGTTTCCGGAAACACCATATATTTT
TRBD1	once	TRBJ2-7	TRBV14	CASSLTGNEQYF	TGTGCCAGCAGCCTGACAGGGAACGAGCAGTACTTC
NA	NA	TRBJ1-6	TRBV2	CASSSDSGSLHF	TGTGCCAGCAGTTCGGACAGCGGATCCCTCCACTTT
TRBD1	NA	TRBJ2-5	TRBV5-1	CASSLLEQTGVETQYF	TGCGCCAGCAGCTTGCTCGAACAGACAGGGGTAGAGACCCAGTACTTC
NA	NA	TRBJ1-5	TRBV28	CASRPGRQPQHF	TGTGCCAGCAGGCCGGGGAGGCAGCCCCAGCATTTT
NA	NA	TRBJ2-7	TRBV27	CASSWGDEQYF	TGTGCCAGCAGCTGGGGGGACGAGCAGTACTTC
TRBD1	NA	TRBJ2-1	TRBV19	CASSIGTGTYNEQFF	TGTGCCAGTTCCATAGGGACAGGGACCTACAATGAGCAGTTCTTC
TRBD1	NA	TRBJ2-1	TRBV4-1	CASSPILDRGWFF	TGCGCCAGCAGCCCTATCTTGGACAGGGGGTGGTTCTTC
NA	NA	TRBJ1-1	TRBV30	CAWIITPGLAEAFF	TGTGCCTGGATTATTACCCCAGGGTTAGCTGAAGCTTTCTTT
TRBD1	NA	TRBJ1-5	TRBV18	CASSRMDRGEPQHF	TGTGCCAGCTCACGAATGGACAGGGGAGAGCCCCAGCATTTT
TRBD2	NA	TRBJ2-5	TRBV6-5	CASSSGLAGKETQYF	TGTGCCAGCAGTTCGGGACTAGCGGGTAAAGAGACCCAGTACTTC
TRBD1	NA	TRBJ2-7	TRBV29-1	CSVAGTGNEQYF	TGCAGCGTAGCCGGGACAGGGAACGAGCAGTACTTC
NA	NA	TRBJ1-4	TRBV5-1	CASSLVSGVGEKLFF	TGCGCCAGCAGCTTGGTTTCAGGGGTCGGCGAAAAACTGTTTTTT
NA	NA	TRBJ1-1	TRBV4-1	CASSHVELNTEAFF	TGCGCCAGCAGCCACGTAGAGCTGAACACTGAAGCTTTCTTT
NA	once	TRBJ2-5	TRBV6-5	CASSEGAGTKTQYF	TGTGCCAGCAGTGAAGGGGCAGGGACAAAGACCCAGTACTTC
NA	once	TRBJ2-5	TRBV30	CAWGGPRGETQYF	TGTGCCTGGGGAGGCCCCAGAGGAGAGACCCAGTACTTC
NA	NA	TRBJ2-7	TRBV4-3	CASSQDPGNYEQYF	TGCGCCAGCAGCCAAGACCCGGGAAACTACGAGCAGTACTTC
NA	NA	TRBJ1-1	TRBV19	CASSIEGGQAFF	TGTGCCAGTAGTATAGAAGGGGGACAAGCTTTCTTT
NA	few	TRBJ1-2	TRBV5-4	CASAKGEEYGYTF	TGTGCCAGCGCAAAAGGGGAGGAATATGGCTACACCTTC
TRBD2	NA	TRBJ2-7	TRBV7-3	CASSPGGGSYEQYF	TGTGCCAGCAGCCCCGGGGGGGGCTCCTACGAGCAGTACTTC
NA	NA	TRBJ2-7	TRBV4-1	CASSHSTQGLYEQYF	TGCGCCAGCAGCCACTCGACTCAAGGACTCTACGAGCAGTACTTC
TRBD2	NA	TRBJ2-1	TRBV10-2	CASRARGFDEQFF	TGCGCCAGCAGAGCGCGGGGGTTCGATGAGCAGTTCTTC
NA	NA	TRBJ1-1	TRBV25-1	CASSDRVNTEAFF	TGTGCCAGCAGTGATCGGGTGAACACTGAAGCTTTCTTT
NA	NA	TRBJ2-3	TRBV4-2	CASSRGGTDTQYF	TGTGCCAGCAGCCGGGGAGGCACAGATACGCAGTATTTT